This T cell receptor beta chain was sequenced for a study of CD8 T cells in ankylosing spondylitis. Turning to this clonotype: Its cognate antigen is unknown.

The study, taken as a whole, reports: Clones linked to disease were reported to show significant enrichment in matched ankylosing spondylitis synovial fluid. Typical of ankylosing spondylitis blood, it appeared, was a TCR beta motif of eight highly homologous variants.

Quantitative 5'-RACE with molecular barcodes was used to make the TCR beta libraries. TCRdb reprocessed the 5' RACE reads via MiXCR and lists one record per CDR3 protein. The sample shows 750,000 to 850,000 distinct CDR3 sequences, approximately 12% of them seen only once. Germline CDR1 LGHNT, CDR2 FRNRAP. Trimming removed 1 base at V and 6 bases at J, with 9 bases between. The length of the CDR3 is 13 residues. The source material was blood, either unsorted or a sorted T cell fraction (not recorded which). J is TRBJ1-2 and V is TRBV12-5; D ambiguous. The TCR originated in a male donor with ankylosing spondylitis. The CDR3 region has the DNA TGTGCTAGTGGTTTGGCCGGAAGGGATGGCTACACCTTC. Amino acid sequence: CASGLAGRDGYTF. The full variable domain, completed using reference TRBV12-5 and TRBJ1-2, is DARVTQTPRHKVTEMGQEVTMRCQPILGHNTVFWYRQTMMQGLELLAYFRNRAPLDDSGMPKDRFSAEMPDATLATLKIQPSEPRDSAVYFCASGLAGRDGYTFGSGTRLTVV.